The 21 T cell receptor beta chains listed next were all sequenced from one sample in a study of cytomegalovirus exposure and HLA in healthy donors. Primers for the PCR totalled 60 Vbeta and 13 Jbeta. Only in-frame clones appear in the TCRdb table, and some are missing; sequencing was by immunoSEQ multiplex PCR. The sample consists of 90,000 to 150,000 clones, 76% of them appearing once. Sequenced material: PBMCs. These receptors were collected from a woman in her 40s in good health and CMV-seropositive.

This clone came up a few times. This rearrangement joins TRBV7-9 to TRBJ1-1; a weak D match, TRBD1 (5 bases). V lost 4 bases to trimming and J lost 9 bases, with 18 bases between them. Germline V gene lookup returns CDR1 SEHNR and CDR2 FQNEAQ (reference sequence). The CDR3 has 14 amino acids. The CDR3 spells CASSSTLGAEKAFF. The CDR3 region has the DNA TGTGCCAGCAGCTCCACCCTTGGGGCCGAGAAAGCTTTCTTT.

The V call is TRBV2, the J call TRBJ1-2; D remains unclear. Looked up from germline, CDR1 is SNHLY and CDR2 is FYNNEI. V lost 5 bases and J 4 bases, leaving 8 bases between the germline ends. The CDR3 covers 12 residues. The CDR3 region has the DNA TGTGCCAGCAGTTACAGTGTCTATGGCTACACCTTC. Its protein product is CASSYSVYGYTF.

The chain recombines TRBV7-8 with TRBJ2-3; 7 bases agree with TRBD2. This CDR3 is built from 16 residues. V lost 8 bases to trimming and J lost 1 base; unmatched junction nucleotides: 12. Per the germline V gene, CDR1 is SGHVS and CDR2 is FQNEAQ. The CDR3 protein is CASGGVAAGRTDTQYF. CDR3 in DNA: TGTGCCAGCGGGGGGGTAGCAGCGGGGCGCACAGATACGCAGTATTTT.

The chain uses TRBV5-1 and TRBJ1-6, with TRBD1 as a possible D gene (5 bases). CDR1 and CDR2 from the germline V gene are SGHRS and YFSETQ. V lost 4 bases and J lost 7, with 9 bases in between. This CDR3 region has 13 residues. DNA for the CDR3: TGCGCCAGCAGCGACAGCTACAATTCACCCCTCCACTTT. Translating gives CASSDSYNSPLHF. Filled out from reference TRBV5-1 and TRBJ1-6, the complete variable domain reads KAGVTQTPRYLIKTRGQQVTLSCSPISGHRSVSWYQQTPGQGLQFLFEYFSETQRNKGNFPGRFSGRQFSNSRSEMNVSTLELGDSALYLCASSDSYNSPLHFGNGTRLTVT.

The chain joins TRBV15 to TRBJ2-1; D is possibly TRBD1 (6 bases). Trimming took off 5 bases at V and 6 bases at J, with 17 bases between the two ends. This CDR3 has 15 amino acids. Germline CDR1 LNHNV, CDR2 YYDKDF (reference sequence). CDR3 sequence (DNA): TGTGCCACCAGCCACCCTCAGACAGGAACCAATGAGCAGTTCTTC. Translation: CATSHPQTGTNEQFF.

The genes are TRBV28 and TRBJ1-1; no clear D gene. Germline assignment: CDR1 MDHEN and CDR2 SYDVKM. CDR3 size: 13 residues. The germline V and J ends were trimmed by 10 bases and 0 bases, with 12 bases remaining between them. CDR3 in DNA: TGTGCCATAACCGGGAGCATGAACACTGAAGCTTTCTTT. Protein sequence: CAITGSMNTEAFF.

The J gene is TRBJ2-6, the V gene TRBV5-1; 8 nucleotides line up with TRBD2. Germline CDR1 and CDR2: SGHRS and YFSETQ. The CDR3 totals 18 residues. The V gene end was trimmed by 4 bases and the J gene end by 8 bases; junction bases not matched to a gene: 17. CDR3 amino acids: CASSKKYGGGSLPNVLTF. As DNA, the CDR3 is TGCGCCAGCAGCAAGAAGTACGGGGGGGGCTCCCTCCCCAACGTCCTGACTTTC.

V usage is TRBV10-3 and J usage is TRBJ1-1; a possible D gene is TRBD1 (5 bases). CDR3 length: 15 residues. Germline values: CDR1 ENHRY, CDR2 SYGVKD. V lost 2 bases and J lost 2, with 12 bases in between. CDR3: CAISENFGANTEAFF. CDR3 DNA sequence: TGTGCCATCAGTGAGAACTTTGGGGCTAACACTGAAGCTTTCTTT.

This CDR3 reads CASSQQGVGQPQHF. CDR3 nucleotides: TGTGCCAGCTCACAACAGGGAGTTGGGCAGCCCCAGCATTTT. The V call is TRBV18, the J call TRBJ1-5; a possible D gene is TRBD1 (6 bases). The V end lost 4 bases, the J end lost 7 bases, and 14 bases lay between the germline ends. CDR3 length equals 14 residues. CDR1 KGHSH and CDR2 LQKENI come from the germline V gene.

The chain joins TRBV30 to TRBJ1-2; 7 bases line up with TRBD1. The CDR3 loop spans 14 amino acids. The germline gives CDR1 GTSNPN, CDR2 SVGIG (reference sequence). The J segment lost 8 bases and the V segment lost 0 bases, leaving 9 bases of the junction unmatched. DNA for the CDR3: TGTGCCTGGAGTGTTGGGGGGACAGTGAAGGGCTACACCTTC. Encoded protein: CAWSVGGTVKGYTF.

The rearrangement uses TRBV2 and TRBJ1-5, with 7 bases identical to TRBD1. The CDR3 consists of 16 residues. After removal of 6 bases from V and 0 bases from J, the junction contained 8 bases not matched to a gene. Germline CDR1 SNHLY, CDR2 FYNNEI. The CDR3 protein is CASSRVRGDSNQPQHF. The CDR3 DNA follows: TGTGCCAGCAGCCGGGTCAGGGGGGATAGCAATCAGCCCCAGCATTTT.

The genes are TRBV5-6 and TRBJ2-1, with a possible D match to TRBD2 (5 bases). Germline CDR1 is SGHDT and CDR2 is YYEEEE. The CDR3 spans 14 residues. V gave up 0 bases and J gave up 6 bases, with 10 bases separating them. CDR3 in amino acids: CASSLELALNEQFF. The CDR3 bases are TGTGCCAGCAGCTTGGAGCTAGCACTCAATGAGCAGTTCTTC.

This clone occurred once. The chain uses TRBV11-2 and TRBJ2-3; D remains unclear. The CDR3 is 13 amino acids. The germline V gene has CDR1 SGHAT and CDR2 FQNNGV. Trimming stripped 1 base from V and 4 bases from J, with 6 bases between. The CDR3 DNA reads TGTGCCAGCAGCTTAGTCGTGTCAGATACGCAGTATTTT. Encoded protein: CASSLVVSDTQYF.

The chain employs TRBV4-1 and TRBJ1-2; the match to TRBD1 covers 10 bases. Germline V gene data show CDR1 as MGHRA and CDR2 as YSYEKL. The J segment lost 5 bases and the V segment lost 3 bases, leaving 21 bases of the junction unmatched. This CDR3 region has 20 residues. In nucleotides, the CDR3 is TGCGCCAGCAGCCACCCCCTTAAACTTCTTCGGGACAGGGGCCTGTATGGCTACACCTTC. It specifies CASSHPLKLLRDRGLYGYTF.

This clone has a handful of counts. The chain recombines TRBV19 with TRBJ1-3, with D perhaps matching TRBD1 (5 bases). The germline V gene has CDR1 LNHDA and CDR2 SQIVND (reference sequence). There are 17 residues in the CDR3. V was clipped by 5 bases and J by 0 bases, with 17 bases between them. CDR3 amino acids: CASSPPYRTISGNTIYF. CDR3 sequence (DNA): TGTGCCAGTAGTCCCCCCTATAGGACAATCTCTGGAAACACCATATATTTT.

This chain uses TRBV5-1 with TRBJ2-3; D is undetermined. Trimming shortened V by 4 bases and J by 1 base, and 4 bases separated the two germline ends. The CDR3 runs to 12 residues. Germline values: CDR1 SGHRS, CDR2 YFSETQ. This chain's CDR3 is CASSRGTDTQYF. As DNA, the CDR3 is TGCGCCAGCAGCCGAGGCACAGATACGCAGTATTTT.

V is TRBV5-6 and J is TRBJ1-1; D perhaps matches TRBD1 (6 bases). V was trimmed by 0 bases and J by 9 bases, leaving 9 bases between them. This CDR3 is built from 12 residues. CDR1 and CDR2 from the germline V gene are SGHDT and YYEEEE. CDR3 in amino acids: CASSLEGQKAFF. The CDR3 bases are TGTGCCAGCAGCTTGGAAGGACAGAAAGCTTTCTTT. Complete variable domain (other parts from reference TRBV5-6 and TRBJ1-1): DAGVTQSPTHLIKTRGQQVTLRCSPKSGHDTVSWYQQALGQGPQFIFQYYEEEERQRGNFPDRFSGHQFPNYSSELNVNALLLGDSALYLCASSLEGQKAFFGQGTRLTVV.

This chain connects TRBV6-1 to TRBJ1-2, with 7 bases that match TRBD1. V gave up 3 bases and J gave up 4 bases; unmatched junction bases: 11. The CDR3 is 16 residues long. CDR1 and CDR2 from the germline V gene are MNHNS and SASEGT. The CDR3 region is CASSEAGTASIYGYTF. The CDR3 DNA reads TGTGCCAGCAGTGAGGCCGGGACAGCGTCCATCTATGGCTACACCTTC.

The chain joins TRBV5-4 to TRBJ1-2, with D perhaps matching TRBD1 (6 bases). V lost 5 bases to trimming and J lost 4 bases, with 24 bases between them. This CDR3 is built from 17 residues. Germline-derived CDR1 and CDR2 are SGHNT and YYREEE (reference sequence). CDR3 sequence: CASSSGQRSIEGYGYTF. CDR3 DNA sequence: TGTGCCAGCAGTTCTGGACAGCGGAGTATAGAGGGCTATGGCTACACCTTC.

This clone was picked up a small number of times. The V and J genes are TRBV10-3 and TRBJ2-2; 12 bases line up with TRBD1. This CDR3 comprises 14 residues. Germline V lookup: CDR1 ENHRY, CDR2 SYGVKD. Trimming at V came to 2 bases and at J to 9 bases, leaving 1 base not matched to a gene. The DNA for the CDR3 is TGTGCCATCAGTGAGGGGACAGGGGGCAGGGAGCTGTTTTTT. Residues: CAISEGTGGRELFF.

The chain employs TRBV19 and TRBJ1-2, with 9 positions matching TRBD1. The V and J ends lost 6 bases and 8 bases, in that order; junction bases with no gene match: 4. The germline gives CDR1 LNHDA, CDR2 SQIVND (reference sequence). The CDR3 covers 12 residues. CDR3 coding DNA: TGTGCCAGTAGCACAGGGGGCTGGGGCTACACCTTC. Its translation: CASSTGGWGYTF. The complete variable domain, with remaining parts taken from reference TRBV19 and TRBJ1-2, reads DGGITQSPKYLFRKEGQNVTLSCEQNLNHDAMYWYRQDPGQGLRLIYYSQIVNDFQKGDIAEGYSVSREKKESFPLTVTSAQKNPTAFYLCASSTGGWGYTFGSGTRLTVV.